These 2 T cell receptor beta chains originate from one sample sequenced in a study of blood T cell repertoires in COVID-19. The protocol was immunoSEQ multiplex PCR, while the TCRdb copy is restricted to in-frame clones and leaves out a portion. The repertoire holds 98,000 or so clones, with roughly 82% as singletons. Sequencing was performed on peripheral blood. All receptors come from a man aged 60 to 69 with acute or convalescent COVID-19.

This chain uses TRBV30 with TRBJ1-5, with D possibly being TRBD1 (6 bases). V shed 4 bases and J shed 0 bases, with 10 bases lying between them. The germline CDR1 and CDR2 sequences are GTSNPN and SVGIG (reference sequence). This CDR3 has 14 amino acids. CDR3 sequence: CAWTWDNSNQPQHF. DNA for the CDR3: TGTGCCTGGACTTGGGACAATAGCAATCAGCCCCAGCATTTT. The full variable domain, its missing parts supplied by reference TRBV30 and TRBJ1-5, is SQTIHQWPATLVQPVGSPLSLECTVEGTSNPNLYWYRQAAGRGLQLLFYSVGIGQISSEVPQNLSASRPQDRQFILSSKKLLLSDSGFYLCAWTWDNSNQPQHFGDGTRLSIL.

The chain links TRBV7-9 to TRBJ2-7; D is possibly TRBD1 (7 bases). The CDR3 covers 14 residues. Germline CDR1 SEHNR, CDR2 FQNEAQ (reference sequence). The V and J ends lost 5 bases and 3 bases respectively, with 14 bases between them. This CDR3 is CASSLTGTGYEQYF. The DNA for the CDR3 is TGTGCCAGCAGCCTGACAGGGACTGGCTACGAGCAGTACTTC.